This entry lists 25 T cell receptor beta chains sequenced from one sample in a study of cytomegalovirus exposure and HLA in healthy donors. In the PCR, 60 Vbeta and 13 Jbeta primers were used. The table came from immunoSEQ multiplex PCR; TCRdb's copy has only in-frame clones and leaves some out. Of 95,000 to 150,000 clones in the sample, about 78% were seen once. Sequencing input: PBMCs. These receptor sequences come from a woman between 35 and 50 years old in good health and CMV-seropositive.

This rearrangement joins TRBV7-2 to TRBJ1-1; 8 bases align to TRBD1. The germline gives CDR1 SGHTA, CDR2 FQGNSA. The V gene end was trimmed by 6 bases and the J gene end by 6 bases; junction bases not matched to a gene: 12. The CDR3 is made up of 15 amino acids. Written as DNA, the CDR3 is TGTGCCAGCAGTCTTAACCAGGGGGCCGAGTCTGAAGCTTTCTTT. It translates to CASSLNQGAESEAFF.

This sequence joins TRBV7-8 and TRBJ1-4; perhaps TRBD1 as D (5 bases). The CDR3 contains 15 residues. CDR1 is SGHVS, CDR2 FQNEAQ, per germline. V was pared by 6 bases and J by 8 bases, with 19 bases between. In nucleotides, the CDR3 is TGTGCCAGCAGTGCCCTGGGGACTCACTCCGAAAAACTGTTTTTT. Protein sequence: CASSALGTHSEKLFF.

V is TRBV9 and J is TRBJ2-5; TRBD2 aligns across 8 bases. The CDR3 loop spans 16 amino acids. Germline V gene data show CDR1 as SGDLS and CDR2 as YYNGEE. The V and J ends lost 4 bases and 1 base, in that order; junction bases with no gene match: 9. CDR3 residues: CASSRRGSGIQETQYF. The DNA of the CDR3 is TGTGCCAGCAGCCGCCGAGGTAGCGGGATCCAAGAGACCCAGTACTTC.

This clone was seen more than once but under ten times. The CDR3 spells CASRGETNTEAFF. The DNA for the CDR3 is TGTGCCAGCAGAGGAGAGACGAACACTGAAGCTTTCTTT. V usage is TRBV2 and J usage is TRBJ1-1; D gene uncertain. CDR1 is SNHLY and CDR2 is FYNNEI in the germline V gene. V was shortened by 6 bases and J by 1 base, with 9 bases between the two germline ends. The CDR3 extends over 13 amino acids.

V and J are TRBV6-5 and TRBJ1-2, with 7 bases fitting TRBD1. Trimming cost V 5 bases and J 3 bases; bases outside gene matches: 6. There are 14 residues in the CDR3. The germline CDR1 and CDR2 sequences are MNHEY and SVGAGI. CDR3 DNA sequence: TGTGCCAGCAGTCCCCCGGGACAGCACTATGGCTACACCTTC. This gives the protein CASSPPGQHYGYTF.

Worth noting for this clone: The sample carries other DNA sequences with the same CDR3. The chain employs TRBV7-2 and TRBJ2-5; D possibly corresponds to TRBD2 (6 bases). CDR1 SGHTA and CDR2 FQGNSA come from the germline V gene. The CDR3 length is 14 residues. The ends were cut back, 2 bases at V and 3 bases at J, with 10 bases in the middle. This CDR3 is CASSLTWGEETQYF. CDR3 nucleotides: TGTGCCAGCAGCTTAACGTGGGGGGAAGAGACCCAGTACTTC.

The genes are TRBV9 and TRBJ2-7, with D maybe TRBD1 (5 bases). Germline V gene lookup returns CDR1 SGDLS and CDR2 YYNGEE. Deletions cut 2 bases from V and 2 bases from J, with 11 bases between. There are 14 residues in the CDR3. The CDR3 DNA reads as TGTGCCAGCAGCGTTGGTTTAGGGGCCTACGAGCAGTACTTC. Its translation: CASSVGLGAYEQYF.

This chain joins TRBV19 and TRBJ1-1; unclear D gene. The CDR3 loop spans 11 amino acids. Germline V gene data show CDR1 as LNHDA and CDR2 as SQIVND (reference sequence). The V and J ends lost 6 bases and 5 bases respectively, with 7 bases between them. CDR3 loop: CASRSRTEAFF. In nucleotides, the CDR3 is TGTGCCAGTAGGTCTAGAACTGAAGCTTTCTTT. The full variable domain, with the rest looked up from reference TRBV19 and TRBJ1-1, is DGGITQSPKYLFRKEGQNVTLSCEQNLNHDAMYWYRQDPGQGLRLIYYSQIVNDFQKGDIAEGYSVSREKKESFPLTVTSAQKNPTAFYLCASRSRTEAFFGQGTRLTVV.

DNA for the CDR3: TGCGCCAGCAGCTTTAGCGGGGGGGCTAACACAGATACGCAGTATTTT. Translating it yields CASSFSGGANTDTQYF. This chain connects TRBV4-3 to TRBJ2-3, with 11 nucleotides matching TRBD2. Germline V CDR1 and CDR2: LGHNA, YSLEER. The CDR3 totals 16 residues. Trimming took 5 bases from V and 2 from J; bases not matched to a gene: 6.

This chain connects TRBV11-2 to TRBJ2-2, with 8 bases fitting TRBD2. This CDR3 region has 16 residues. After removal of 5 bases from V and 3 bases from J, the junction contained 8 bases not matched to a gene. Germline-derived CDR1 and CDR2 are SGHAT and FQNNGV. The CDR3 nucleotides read TGTGCCAGCAGCCAAGTAGCGGGGATCTACACCGGGGAGCTGTTTTTT. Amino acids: CASSQVAGIYTGELFF.

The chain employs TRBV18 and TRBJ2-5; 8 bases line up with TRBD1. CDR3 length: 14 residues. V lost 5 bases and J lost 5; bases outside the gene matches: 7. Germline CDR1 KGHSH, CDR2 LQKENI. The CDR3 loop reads CASSADREDETQYF. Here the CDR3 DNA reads TGTGCCAGCTCAGCGGACAGGGAAGATGAGACCCAGTACTTC.

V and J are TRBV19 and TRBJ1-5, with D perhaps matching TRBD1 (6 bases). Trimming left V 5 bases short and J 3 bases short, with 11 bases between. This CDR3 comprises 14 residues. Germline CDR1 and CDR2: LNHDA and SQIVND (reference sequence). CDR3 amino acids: CASSLGQLNQPQHF. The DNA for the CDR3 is TGTGCCAGTAGTCTAGGACAGCTCAATCAGCCCCAGCATTTT.

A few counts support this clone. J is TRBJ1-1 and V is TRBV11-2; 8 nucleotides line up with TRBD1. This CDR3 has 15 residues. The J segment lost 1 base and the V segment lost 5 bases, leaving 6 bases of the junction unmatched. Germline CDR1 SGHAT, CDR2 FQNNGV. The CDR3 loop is CASSPLTGANTEAFF. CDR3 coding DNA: TGTGCCAGCAGCCCTTTGACAGGGGCGAACACTGAAGCTTTCTTT.

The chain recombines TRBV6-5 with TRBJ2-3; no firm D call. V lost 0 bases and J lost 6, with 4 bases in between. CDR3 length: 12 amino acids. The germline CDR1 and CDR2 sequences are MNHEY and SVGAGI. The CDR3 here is CASSYSGDTQYF. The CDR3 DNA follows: TGTGCCAGCAGTTACTCGGGCGATACGCAGTATTTT.

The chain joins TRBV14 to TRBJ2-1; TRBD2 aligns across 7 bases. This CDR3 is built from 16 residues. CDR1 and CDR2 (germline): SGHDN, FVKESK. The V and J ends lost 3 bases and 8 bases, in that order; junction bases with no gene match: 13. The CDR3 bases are TGTGCCAGCAGCCACCTTACCCTTCCCAGCGGGGATGAGCAGTTCTTC. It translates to CASSHLTLPSGDEQFF.

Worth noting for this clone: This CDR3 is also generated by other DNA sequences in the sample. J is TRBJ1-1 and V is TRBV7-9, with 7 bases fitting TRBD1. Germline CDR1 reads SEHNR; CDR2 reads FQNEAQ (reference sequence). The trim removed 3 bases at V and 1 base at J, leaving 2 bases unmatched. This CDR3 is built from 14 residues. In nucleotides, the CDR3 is TGTGCCAGCAGCTTGGGACAGTCGAACACTGAAGCTTTCTTT. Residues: CASSLGQSNTEAFF. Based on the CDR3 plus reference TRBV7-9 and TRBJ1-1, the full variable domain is DTGVSQNPRHKITKRGQNVTFRCDPISEHNRLYWYRQTLGQGPEFLTYFQNEAQLEKSRLLSDRFSAERPKGSFSTLEIQRTEQGDSAMYLCASSLGQSNTEAFFGQGTRLTVV.

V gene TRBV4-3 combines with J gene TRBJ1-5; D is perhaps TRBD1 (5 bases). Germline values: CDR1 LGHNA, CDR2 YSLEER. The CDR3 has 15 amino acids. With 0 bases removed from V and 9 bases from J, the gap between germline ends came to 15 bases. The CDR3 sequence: CASSQDRTSGGPQHF. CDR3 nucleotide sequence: TGCGCCAGCAGCCAAGATAGAACCTCGGGGGGGCCCCAGCATTTT.

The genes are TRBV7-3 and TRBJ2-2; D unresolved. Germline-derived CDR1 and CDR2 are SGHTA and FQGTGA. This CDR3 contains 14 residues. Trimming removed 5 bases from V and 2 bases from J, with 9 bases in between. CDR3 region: CASSAVANTGELFF. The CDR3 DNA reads TGTGCCAGCAGCGCAGTAGCCAACACCGGGGAGCTGTTTTTT.

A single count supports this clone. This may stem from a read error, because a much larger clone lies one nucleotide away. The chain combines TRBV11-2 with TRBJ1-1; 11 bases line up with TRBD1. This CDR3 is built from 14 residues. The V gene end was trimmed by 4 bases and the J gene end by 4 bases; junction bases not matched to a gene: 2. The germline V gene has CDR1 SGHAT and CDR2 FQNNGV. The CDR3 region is CASSYGTGGTEAFF. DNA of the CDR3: TGTGCCAGCAGCTATGGGACAGGGGGCACTGAAGCTTTCTTT.

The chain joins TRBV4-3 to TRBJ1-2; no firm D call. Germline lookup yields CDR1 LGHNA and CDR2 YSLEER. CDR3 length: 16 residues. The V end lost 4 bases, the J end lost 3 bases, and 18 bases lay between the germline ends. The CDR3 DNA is TGCGCCAGCAGCCCCACTAGGGCAGGCCGGTACTATGGCTACACCTTC. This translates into CASSPTRAGRYYGYTF.

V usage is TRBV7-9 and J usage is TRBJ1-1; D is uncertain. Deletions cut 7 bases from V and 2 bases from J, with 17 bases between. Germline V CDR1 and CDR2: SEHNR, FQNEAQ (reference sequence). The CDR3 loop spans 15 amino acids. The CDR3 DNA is TGTGCCAGCATCGGGTCGTATTCTGGCAACACTGAAGCTTTCTTT. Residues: CASIGSYSGNTEAFF.

CDR3 coding DNA: TGTGCCAGCAGCACTTTAGCGGGGGCGGACGAGCAGTACTTC. This encodes CASSTLAGADEQYF. The V call is TRBV5-6, the J call TRBJ2-7, with 9 nucleotides matching TRBD2. V was clipped by 4 bases and J by 5 bases; unmatched bases: 7. The CDR3 contains 14 residues. Germline assignment: CDR1 SGHDT and CDR2 YYEEEE.

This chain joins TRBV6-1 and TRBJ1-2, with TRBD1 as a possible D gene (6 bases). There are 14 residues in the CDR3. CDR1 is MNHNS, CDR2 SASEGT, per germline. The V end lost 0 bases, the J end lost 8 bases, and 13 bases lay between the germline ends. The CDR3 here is CASSEASGARGYTF. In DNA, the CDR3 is TGTGCCAGCAGTGAAGCCTCAGGGGCTCGCGGCTACACCTTC.

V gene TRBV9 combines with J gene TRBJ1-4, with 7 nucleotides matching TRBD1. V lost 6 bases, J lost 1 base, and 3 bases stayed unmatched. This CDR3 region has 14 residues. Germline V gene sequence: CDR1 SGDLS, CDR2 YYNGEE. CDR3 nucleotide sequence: TGTGCCAGCAACAGACAGGGAACTAATGAAAAACTGTTTTTT. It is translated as CASNRQGTNEKLFF.

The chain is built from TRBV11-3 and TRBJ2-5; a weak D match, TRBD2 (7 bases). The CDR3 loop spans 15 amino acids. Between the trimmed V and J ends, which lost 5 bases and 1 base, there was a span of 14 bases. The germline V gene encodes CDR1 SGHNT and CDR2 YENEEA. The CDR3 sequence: CASSRGGPLQETQYF. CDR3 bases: TGTGCCAGCAGCCGCGGGGGCCCTCTCCAAGAGACCCAGTACTTC.